This T cell receptor (beta chain) was captured by sequencing in a study of radiation and T cells in renal cell carcinoma. Time point indicated: blood 2 weeks post-SBRT. Regarding treatment: 15 Gy SBRT to primary tumor, nephrectomy 4 weeks later. This CDR3 comprises 16 residues. Germline V CDR1 and CDR2: LNHDA, SQIVND (reference sequence). J was trimmed by 0 bases and V by 6 bases; bases with no gene match: 8. The table came from immunoSEQ multiplex PCR; TCRdb's copy has only in-frame clones and leaves some out. This sample yields tens of thousands of clones, of which roughly 78% are seen a single time; less than 30% belongs to the top ten.

The chain carries TRBV19 and TRBJ1-3, with 7 bases identical to TRBD1. This specimen was blood, taken from a patient whose treatment included radiotherapy and nephrectomy. This sequence was found in a woman in her 70s with renal cell carcinoma. The CDR3 bases are TGTGCCAGTAGGCCCGGACAGGTGATCTCTGGAAACACCATATATTTT. Its protein product is CASRPGQVISGNTIYF.